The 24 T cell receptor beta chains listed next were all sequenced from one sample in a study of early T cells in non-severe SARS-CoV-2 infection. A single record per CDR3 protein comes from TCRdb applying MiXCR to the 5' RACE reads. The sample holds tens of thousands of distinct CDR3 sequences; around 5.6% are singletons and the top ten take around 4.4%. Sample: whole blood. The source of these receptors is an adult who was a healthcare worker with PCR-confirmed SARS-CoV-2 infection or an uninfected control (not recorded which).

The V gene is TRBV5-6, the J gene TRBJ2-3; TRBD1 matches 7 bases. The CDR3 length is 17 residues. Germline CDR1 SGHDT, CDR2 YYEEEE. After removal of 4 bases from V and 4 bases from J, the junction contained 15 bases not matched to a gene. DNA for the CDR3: TGTGCCAGCAGCCTGCGACGGAGAGGGGGCGTTTCAGATACGCAGTATTTT. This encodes CASSLRRRGGVSDTQYF.

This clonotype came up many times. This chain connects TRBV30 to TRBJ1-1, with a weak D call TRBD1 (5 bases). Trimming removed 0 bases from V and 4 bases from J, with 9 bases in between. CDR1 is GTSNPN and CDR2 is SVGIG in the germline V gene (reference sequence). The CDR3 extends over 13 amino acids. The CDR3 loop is CAWSVRGGTEAFF. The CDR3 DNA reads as TGTGCCTGGAGTGTACGGGGGGGCACTGAAGCTTTCTTT.

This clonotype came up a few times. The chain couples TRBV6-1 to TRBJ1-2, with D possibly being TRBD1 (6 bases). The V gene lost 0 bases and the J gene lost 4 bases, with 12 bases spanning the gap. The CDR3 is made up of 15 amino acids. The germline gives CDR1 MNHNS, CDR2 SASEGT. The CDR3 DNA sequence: TGTGCCAGCAGTGAAGCGATAGGGGGGACCTATGGCTACACCTTC. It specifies CASSEAIGGTYGYTF.

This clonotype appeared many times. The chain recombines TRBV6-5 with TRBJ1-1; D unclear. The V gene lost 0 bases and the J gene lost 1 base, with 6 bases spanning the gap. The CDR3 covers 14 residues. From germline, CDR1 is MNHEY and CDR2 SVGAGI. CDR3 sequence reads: CASSYSGSNTEAFF. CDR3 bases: TGTGCCAGCAGTTACTCGGGGTCGAACACTGAAGCTTTCTTT.

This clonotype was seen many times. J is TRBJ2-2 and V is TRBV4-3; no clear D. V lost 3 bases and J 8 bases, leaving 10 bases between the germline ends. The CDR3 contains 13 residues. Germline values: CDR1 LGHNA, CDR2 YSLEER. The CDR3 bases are TGCGCCAGCAGCCAGTACCGAAGGGGGGAGCTGTTTTTT. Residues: CASSQYRRGELFF.

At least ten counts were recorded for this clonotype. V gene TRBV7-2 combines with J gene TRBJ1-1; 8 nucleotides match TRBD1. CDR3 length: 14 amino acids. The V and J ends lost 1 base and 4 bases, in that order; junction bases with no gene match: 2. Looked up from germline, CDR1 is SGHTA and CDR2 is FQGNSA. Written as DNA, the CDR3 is TGTGCCAGCAGCTTAGGACAGGGGACCACTGAAGCTTTCTTT. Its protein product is CASSLGQGTTEAFF.

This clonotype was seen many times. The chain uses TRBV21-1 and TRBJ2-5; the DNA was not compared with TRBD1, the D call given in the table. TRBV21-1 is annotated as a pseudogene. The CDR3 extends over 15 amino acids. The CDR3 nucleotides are TGTGCCAGCAGCGGTCGGACAGGCGACCAAGAGACCCAGTACTTC. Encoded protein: CASSGRTGDQETQYF.

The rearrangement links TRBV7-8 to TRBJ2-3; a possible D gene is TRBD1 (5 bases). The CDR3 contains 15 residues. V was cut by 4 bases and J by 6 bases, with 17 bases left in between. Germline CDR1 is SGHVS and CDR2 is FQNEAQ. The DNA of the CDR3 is TGTGCCAGCAGCTGGTTGGGGCACCTCGCGGATACGCAGTATTTT. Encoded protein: CASSWLGHLADTQYF.

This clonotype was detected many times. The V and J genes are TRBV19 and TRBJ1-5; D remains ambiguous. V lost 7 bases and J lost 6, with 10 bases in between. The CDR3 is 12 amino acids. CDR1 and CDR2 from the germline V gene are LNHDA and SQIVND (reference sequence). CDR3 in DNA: TGTGCCAGTAACCACCCCTTTCAGCCCCAGCATTTT. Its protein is CASNHPFQPQHF.

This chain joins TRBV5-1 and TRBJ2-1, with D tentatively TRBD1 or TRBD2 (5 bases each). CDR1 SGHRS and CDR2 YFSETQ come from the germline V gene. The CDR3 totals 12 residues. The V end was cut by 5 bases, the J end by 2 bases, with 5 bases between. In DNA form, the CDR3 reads TGCGCCAGCAGGGGGGCCTACAATGAGCAGTTCTTC. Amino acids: CASRGAYNEQFF.

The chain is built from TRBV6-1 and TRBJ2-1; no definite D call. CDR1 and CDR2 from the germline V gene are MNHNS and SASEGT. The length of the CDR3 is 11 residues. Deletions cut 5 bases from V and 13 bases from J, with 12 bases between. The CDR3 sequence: CASSPKFDQFF. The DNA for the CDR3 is TGTGCCAGCAGTCCTAAATTCGACCAGTTCTTC.

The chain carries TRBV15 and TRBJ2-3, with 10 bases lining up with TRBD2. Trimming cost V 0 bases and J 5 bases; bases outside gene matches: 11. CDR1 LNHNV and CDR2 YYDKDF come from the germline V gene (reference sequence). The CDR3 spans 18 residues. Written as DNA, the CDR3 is TGTGCCACCAGCAGAGATCGGGGCCTAGCGGGAGTCAAAGATACGCAGTATTTT. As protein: CATSRDRGLAGVKDTQYF.

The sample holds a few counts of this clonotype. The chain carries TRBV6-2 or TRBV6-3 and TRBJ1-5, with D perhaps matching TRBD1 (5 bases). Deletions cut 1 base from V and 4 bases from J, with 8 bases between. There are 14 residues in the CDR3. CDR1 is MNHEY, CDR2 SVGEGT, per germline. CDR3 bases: TGTGCCAGCAGTTACTGGGGCCGGAATCAGCCCCAGCATTTT. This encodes CASSYWGRNQPQHF.

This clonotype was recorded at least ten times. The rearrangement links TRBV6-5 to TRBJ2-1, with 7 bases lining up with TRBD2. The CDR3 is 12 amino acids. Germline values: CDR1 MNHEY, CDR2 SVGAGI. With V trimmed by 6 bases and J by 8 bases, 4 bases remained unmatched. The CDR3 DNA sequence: TGTGCCAGCAGACCAGCGGGACATGAGCAGTTCTTC. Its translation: CASRPAGHEQFF.

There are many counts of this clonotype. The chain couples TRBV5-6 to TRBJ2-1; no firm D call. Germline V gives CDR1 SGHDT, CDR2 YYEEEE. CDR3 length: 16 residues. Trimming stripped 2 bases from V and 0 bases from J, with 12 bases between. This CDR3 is CASSFRPLRSYNEQFF. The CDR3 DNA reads TGTGCCAGCAGCTTTCGACCCCTACGCTCCTACAATGAGCAGTTCTTC. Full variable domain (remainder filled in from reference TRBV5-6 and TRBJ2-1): DAGVTQSPTHLIKTRGQQVTLRCSPKSGHDTVSWYQQALGQGPQFIFQYYEEEERQRGNFPDRFSGHQFPNYSSELNVNALLLGDSALYLCASSFRPLRSYNEQFFGPGTRLTVL.

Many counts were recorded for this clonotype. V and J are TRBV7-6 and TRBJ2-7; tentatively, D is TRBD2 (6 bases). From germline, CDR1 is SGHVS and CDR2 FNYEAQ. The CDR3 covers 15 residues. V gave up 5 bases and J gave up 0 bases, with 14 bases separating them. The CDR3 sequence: CASSPGTGTSYEQYF. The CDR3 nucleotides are TGTGCCAGCAGCCCCGGGACTGGCACCTCCTACGAGCAGTACTTC.

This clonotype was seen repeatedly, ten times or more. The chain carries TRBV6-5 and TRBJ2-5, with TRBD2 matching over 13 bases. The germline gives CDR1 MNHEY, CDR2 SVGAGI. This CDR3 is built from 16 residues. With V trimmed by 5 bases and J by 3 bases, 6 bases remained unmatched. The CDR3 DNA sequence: TGTGCCAGCAGTCAAAGCGGACTAGCGGGGGAAGAGACCCAGTACTTC. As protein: CASSQSGLAGEETQYF.

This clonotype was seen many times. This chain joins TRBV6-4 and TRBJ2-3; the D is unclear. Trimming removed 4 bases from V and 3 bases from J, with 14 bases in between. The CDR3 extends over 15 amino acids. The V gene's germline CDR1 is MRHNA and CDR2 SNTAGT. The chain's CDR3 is CASSVGRRETDTQYF. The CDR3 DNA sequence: TGTGCCAGCAGTGTAGGCCGAAGAGAGACAGATACGCAGTATTTT.

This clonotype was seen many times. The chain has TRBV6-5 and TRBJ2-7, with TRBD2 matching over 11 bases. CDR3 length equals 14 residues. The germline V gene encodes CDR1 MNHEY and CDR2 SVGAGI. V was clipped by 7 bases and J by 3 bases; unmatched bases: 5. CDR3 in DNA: TGTGCCAGCAAACCAGGACTAGCGGGCTACGAGCAGTACTTC. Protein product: CASKPGLAGYEQYF.

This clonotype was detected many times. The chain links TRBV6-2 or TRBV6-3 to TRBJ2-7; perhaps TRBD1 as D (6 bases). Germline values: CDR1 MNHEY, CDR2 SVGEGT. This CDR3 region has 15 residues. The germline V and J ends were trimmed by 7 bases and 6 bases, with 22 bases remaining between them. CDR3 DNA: TGTGCCAGCACCAACCCGGGGCAGGGGATGGGCGAGCAGTACTTC. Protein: CASTNPGQGMGEQYF.

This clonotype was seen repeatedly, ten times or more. CDR3 coding DNA: TGTGCCAGCAGCTTAGCCTCAGGGGCTCCTGGAAACACCATATATTTT. Its translation: CASSLASGAPGNTIYF. This rearrangement joins TRBV7-8 to TRBJ1-3; a possible D gene is TRBD1 (6 bases). Germline loops: CDR1 SGHVS, CDR2 FQNEAQ. The ends were cut back, 0 bases at V and 2 bases at J, with 11 bases in the middle. The CDR3 totals 16 residues.

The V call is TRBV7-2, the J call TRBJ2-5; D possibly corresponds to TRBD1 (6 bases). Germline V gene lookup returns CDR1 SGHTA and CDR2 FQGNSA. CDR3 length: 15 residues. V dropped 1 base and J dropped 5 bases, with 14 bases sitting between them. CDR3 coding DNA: TGTGCCAGCAGCTTAGTTCTCATGCAGGGGGAGACCCAGTACTTC. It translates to CASSLVLMQGETQYF. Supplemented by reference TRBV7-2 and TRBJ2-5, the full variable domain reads GAGVSQSPSNKVTEKGKDVELRCDPISGHTALYWYRQSLGQGLEFLIYFQGNSAPDKSGLPSDRFSAERTGGSVSTLTIQRTQQEDSAVYLCASSLVLMQGETQYFGPGTRLLVL.

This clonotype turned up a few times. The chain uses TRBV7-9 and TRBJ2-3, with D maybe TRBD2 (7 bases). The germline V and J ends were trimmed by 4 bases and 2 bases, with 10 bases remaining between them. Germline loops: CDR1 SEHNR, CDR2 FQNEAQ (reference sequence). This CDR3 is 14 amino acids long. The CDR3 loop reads CASSSRGATDTQYF. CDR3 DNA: TGTGCCAGCAGCTCCCGGGGGGCCACAGATACGCAGTATTTT. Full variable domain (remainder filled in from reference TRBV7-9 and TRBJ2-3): DTGVSQNPRHKITKRGQNVTFRCDPISEHNRLYWYRQTLGQGPEFLTYFQNEAQLEKSRLLSDRFSAERPKGSFSTLEIQRTEQGDSAMYLCASSSRGATDTQYFGPGTRLTVL.

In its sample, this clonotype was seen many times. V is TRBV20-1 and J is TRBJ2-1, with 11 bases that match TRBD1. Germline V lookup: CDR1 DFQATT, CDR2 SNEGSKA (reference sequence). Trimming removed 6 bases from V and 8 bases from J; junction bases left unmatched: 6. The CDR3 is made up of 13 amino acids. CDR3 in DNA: TGCAGTGCCAGGACAGGGGGCAACTATGAGCAGTTCTTC. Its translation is CSARTGGNYEQFF.